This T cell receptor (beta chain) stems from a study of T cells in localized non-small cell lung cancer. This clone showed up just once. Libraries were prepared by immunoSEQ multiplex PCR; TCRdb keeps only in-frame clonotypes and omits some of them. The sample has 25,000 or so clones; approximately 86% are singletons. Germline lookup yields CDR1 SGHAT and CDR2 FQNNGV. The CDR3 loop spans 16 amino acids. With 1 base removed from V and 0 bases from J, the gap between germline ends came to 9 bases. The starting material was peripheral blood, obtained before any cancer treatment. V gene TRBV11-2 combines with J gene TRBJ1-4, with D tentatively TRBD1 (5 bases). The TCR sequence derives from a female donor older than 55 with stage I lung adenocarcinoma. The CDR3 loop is CASSLGDWTTNEKLFF. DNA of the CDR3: TGTGCCAGCAGCTTAGGGGACTGGACAACTAATGAAAAACTGTTTTTT. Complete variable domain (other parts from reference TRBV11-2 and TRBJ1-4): EAGVAQSPRYKIIEKRQSVAFWCNPISGHATLYWYQQILGQGPKLLIQFQNNGVVDDSQLPKDRFSAERLKGVDSTLKIQPAKLEDSAVYLCASSLGDWTTNEKLFFGSGTQLSVL.